The T cell receptor (beta chain) described here comes from a study of tumour-infiltrating T cells in Burkitt lymphoma (dated by TCRdb to about 2020). For the study in its entirety: TCR repertoire data were correlated with clinical outcome; productive clonality predicted overall and progression-free survival, independent of established prognosticators including age at diagnosis.

CDR1 and CDR2 are drawn from the germline V gene: SNHLY, FYNNEI. The CDR3 measures 12 amino acids from cysteine to phenylalanine. Here the CDR3 DNA is all that survives: 36 bases in frame from base 1. The V end gives up 4 bases and the J end 16 bases, leaving 6 bases in the junction not matched to a gene. In the case of this clone: Its antigen is currently not known. Base qualities are not at hand, and no much larger clone is one base apart.

Receptor amplification or capture employed the immunoSEQ multiplex PCR assay. Here the immuneACCESS table is served through TCRdb, limited to in-frame sequences with V and J called. Missing clones are a known gap in these copies; in checked studies unresolved V genes cover under half, and the rest lacks a known reason. Across this sample there are 13,000 or so clones, with approximately 83% seen only once. Roughly 1.5% of the sample belongs to the ten largest clones. This clonotype was obtained from a human donor with diffuse large B-cell lymphoma. Sequencing was performed on tumor tissue. The chain is encoded by TRBV2 joined to TRBJ2-1, and TRBD1 aligns with 11 junction nucleotides. CDR3 sequence: CASSAGQGAYFF. Read as DNA, the sequence is TGTGCCAGCAGTGCAGGACAGGGGGCTTACTTCTTC.